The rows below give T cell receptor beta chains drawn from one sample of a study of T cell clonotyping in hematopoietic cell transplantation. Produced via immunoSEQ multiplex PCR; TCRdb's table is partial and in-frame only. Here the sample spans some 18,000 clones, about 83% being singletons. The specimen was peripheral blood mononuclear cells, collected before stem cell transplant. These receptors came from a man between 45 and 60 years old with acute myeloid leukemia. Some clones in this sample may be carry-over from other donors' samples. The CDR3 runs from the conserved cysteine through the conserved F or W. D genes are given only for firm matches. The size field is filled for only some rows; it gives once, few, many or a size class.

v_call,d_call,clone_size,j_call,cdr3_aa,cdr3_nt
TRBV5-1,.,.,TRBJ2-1,CASSQGGGYSYNEQFF,TGCGCCAGCAGTCAAGGAGGGGGGTACTCCTACAATGAGCAGTTCTTC
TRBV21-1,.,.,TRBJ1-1,CASSKPGGDTEAFF,TGTGCCAGCAGCAAACCAGGAGGGGACACTGAAGCTTTCTTT
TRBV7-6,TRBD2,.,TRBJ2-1,CASSPRTSGYYNEQFF,TGTGCCAGCAGCCCCCGGACTAGCGGCTACTACAATGAGCAGTTCTTC
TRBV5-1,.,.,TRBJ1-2,CASSLEPGDGYTF,TGCGCCAGCAGCTTGGAACCCGGTGATGGCTACACCTTC
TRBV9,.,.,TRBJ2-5,CASSVQTGTHGVAETQYF,TGTGCCAGCAGCGTTCAGACGGGCACACATGGGGTCGCAGAGACCCAGTACTTC
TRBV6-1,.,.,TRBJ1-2,CASSDWPVDYGYTF,TGTGCCAGCAGTGACTGGCCCGTGGACTATGGCTACACCTTC
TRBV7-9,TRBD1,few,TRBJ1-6,CASSSVGQGRTYNSPLHF,TGTGCCAGCAGCTCCGTCGGACAGGGGAGGACCTATAATTCACCCCTCCACTTT
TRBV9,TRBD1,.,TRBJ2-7,CASSVGLGQGVREQYF,TGTGCCAGCAGCGTAGGGCTGGGACAGGGGGTGAGAGAGCAGTACTTC
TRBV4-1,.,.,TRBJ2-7,CASSPKVGGNSYEQYF,TGCGCCAGCAGCCCAAAGGTAGGGGGGAACTCCTACGAGCAGTACTTC
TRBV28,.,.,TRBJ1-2,CASSLFGGEGGFTF,TGTGCCAGCAGTTTGTTCGGGGGAGAGGGGGGTTTCACCTTC
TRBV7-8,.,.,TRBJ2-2,CASSPGGVEHHTGELFF,TGTGCCAGCAGCCCAGGAGGTGTCGAGCATCACACCGGGGAGCTGTTTTTT
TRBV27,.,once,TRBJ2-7,CASRPLGSSYEQYF,TGTGCCAGCAGGCCGCTGGGGTCTAGCTACGAGCAGTACTTC
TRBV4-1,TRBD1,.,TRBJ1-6,CASSPGTVNNSPLHF,TGCGCCAGCAGCCCCGGGACAGTTAATAATTCACCCCTCCACTTT
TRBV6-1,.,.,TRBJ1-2,CASSEFPGGYGYTF,TGTGCCAGCAGTGAGTTCCCCGGGGGCTATGGCTACACCTTC
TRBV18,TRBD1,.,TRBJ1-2,CASSPGTGDYGYTF,TGTGCCAGCTCACCCGGGACAGGTGACTATGGCTACACCTTC
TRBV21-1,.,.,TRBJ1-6,CASSKGSGLGSPLHF,TGTGCCAGCAGCAAAGGTTCAGGGTTGGGGTCACCCCTCCACTTT
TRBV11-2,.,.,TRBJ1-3,CASSLVRGTGNTIYF,TGTGCCAGCAGCTTGGTGCGGGGGACAGGAAACACCATATATTTT
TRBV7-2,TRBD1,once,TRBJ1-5,CASSLEAGGSQPQHF,TGTGCCAGCAGCTTAGAAGCAGGGGGCAGTCAGCCCCAGCATTTT
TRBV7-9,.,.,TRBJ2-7,CASSSVGLYEQYF,TGTGCCAGCAGCTCCGTAGGGCTCTACGAGCAGTACTTC
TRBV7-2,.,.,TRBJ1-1,CASRPLGDTEAFF,TGTGCCAGCAGGCCCCTAGGGGACACTGAAGCTTTCTTT
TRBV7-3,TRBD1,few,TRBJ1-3,CASSFSGGSGNTIYF,TGTGCCAGCAGCTTTTCAGGGGGTTCTGGAAACACCATATATTTT
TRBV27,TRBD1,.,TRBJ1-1,CASSPDRVVAFF,TGTGCCAGCAGTCCAGACAGGGTTGTAGCTTTCTTT
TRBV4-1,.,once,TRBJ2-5,CASSQTVKETQYF,TGCGCCAGCAGCCAAACTGTCAAAGAGACCCAGTACTTC
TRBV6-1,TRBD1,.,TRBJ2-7,CASRQQHRGAEQYF,TGTGCCAGCAGACAGCAGCACAGGGGCGCCGAGCAGTACTTC
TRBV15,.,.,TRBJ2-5,CATARGGNEETQYF,TGTGCCACCGCGAGGGGGGGCAACGAAGAGACCCAGTACTTC
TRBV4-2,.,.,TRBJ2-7,CASSQDGGNYEQYF,TGTGCCAGCAGCCAAGATGGAGGGAACTACGAGCAGTACTTC
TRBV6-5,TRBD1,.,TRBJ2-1,CASSYGTGEDNEQFF,TGTGCCAGCAGTTACGGGACAGGGGAGGACAATGAGCAGTTCTTC
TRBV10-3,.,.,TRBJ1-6,CAISEPQGSYNSPLHF,TGTGCCATCAGTGAGCCACAGGGATCCTATAATTCACCCCTCCACTTT
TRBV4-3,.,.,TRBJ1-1,CASSQAEGPHDTEAFF,TGCGCCAGCAGCCAAGCCGAGGGGCCCCACGACACTGAAGCTTTCTTT
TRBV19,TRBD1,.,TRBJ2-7,CASRSPGQGSYEQYF,TGTGCCAGTAGGAGCCCGGGACAGGGCTCCTACGAGCAGTACTTC
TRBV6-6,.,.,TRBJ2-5,CASSSPARRGETQYF,TGTGCCAGCAGTTCCCCGGCAAGGAGGGGAGAGACCCAGTACTTC
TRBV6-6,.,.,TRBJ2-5,CASSYFSRETQYF,TGTGCCAGCAGTTACTTCAGCAGAGAGACCCAGTACTTC
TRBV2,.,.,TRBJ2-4,CASRTNLAKNIQYF,TGTGCCAGTAGGACAAATCTAGCCAAAAACATTCAGTACTTC
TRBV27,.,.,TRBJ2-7,CASSFAGQFYEQYF,TGTGCCAGCAGTTTCGCGGGGCAATTCTACGAGCAGTACTTC
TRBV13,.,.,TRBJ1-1,CASSPPRSNTEAFF,TGTGCCAGCAGCCCGCCCAGGTCGAACACTGAAGCTTTCTTT